This is a list of T cell receptor beta chains from one sample in a study of T cells in Graves' hyperthyroidism and ophthalmopathy. MiXCR was run by TCRdb on the multiplex PCR reads, yielding one entry per CDR3 protein. The table has 460,000 or so distinct CDR3 sequences, approximately 15% seen once. The sample comprised blood. The receptor source for this set is a woman aged 18-30 years with Graves' hyperthyroidism. CDR3s include the opening cysteine and the closing phenylalanine or tryptophan. A D gene is named only where the DNA matches it firmly. Only some rows state a clone size, as once, few, many or a class for expanded clones.

J,size,D,V,DNA,CDR3
TRBJ2-1,-,TRBD2,TRBV5-1,TGCGCCAGCAGCTTTAGGGGGACTAGCGGCAACAATGAGCAGTTCTTC,CASSFRGTSGNNEQFF
TRBJ2-3,-,-,TRBV2,TGTGCCAGCTACGGATGGGCAGATACGCAGTATTTT,CASYGWADTQYF
TRBJ1-2,-,TRBD1,TRBV5-1,TGCGCCAGCAGATCGACAGGGAGGGAGTATGGCTACACCTTC,CASRSTGREYGYTF
TRBJ1-1,few,TRBD1,TRBV7-2,TGTGCCAGCAGCTTGGGATGGAGGGGGCCTCAAGCTTTCTTT,CASSLGWRGPQAFF
TRBJ2-4,many,-,TRBV29-1,TGCAGCGTTGTCGGTGGCGTGACGGAAATTCAGTACTTC,CSVVGGVTEIQYF
TRBJ1-2,few,-,TRBV6-1,TGTGCCAGCAGTGAAGGGCTTCTCGGGCGGAACTATGGCTACACCTTC,CASSEGLLGRNYGYTF
TRBJ2-1,many,-,TRBV20-1,TGCAGTGCGCAAAGGGCTGGGGTTAATGGGGAGCAGTTCTTC,CSAQRAGVNGEQFF
TRBJ1-3,many,-,TRBV5-1,TGCGCCAGCAGCTTGGCCGCAGGGAACGCTGGAAACACCATATATTTT,CASSLAAGNAGNTIYF
TRBJ1-2,-,-,TRBV20-1,TGCAGTGCCCAATCACGAGGGGGTTCACATTATGGCTACACCTTC,CSAQSRGGSHYGYTF
TRBJ2-5,many,-,TRBV6-2/TRBV6-3,TGTGCCAGCAGGAATTGGCGGTCCCGACAAGAGACCCAGTACTTC,CASRNWRSRQETQYF
TRBJ2-7,-,TRBD1,TRBV4-1,TGCGCCAGCAGCGGCCGACAGGGGGCTTACGAGCAGTACTTC,CASSGRQGAYEQYF
TRBJ2-1,-,TRBD2,TRBV2,TGTGCCAGCAGTGGGGCGGGAGGCTCCTACAATGAGCAGTTCTTC,CASSGAGGSYNEQFF
TRBJ1-1,many,-,TRBV6-1,TGTGCCAGCAGTTATAGAGACACTGAAGCTTTCTTT,CASSYRDTEAFF
TRBJ2-3,-,-,TRBV12-3/TRBV12-4,TGTGCCAGCAGTTTGAAGTATGCCACGCAGTATTTT,CASSLKYATQYF
TRBJ2-7,many,-,TRBV3-1,TGTGCCAGCTCTGACGAGCAGTACTTC,CASSDEQYF
TRBJ2-2,once,-,TRBV24-1,TGTGCCACCAGGAGGGGTGCGGACACCGGGAAGCTGTTTTTT,CATRRGADTGKLFF
TRBJ1-1,-,-,TRBV7-9,TGTGCCAGCAGCGAACAGGAAGGAACTGAAGCTTTCTTT,CASSEQEGTEAFF
TRBJ1-1,many,TRBD1,TRBV27,TGTGCCAGCAGCCCGGGACAGGAGATATTTGAAGCTTTCTTT,CASSPGQEIFEAFF
TRBJ1-1,many,-,TRBV2,TGTGCCAGCAGCCCCCGGGGGGATAACACTGAAGCTTTCTTT,CASSPRGDNTEAFF
TRBJ2-1,many,TRBD2,TRBV28,TGTGCCGGCAGTTCGACACTAGCGGGGATCTCCTACAATGAGCAGTTCTTC,CAGSSTLAGISYNEQFF
TRBJ1-1,many,-,TRBV11-2,TGTGCCAGCAGCCTAGGGCTGACTGACACTGAAGCTTTCTTT,CASSLGLTDTEAFF
TRBJ1-1,-,-,TRBV5-1,TGCGCCAGCAGCTTGGAAGGCGCGATGAACACTGAAGCTTTCTTT,CASSLEGAMNTEAFF
TRBJ1-4,many,-,TRBV24-1,TGTGCCACCAGTTGGACAGAAAAACTGTTTTTT,CATSWTEKLFF
TRBJ2-1,many,-,TRBV30,TGTGCCTCTCGTCCAGGGGGGTCTTACAATGAGCAGTTCTTC,CASRPGGSYNEQFF
TRBJ2-1,few,TRBD2,TRBV5-4,TGTGCCAGCAGCTTGGGGAGATTAGCGGGGTACAATGAGCAGTTCTTC,CASSLGRLAGYNEQFF
TRBJ2-5,-,TRBD2,TRBV28,TGTGCCAGCAGTTTTTCGGCCGGGACTAGCGGGACCTTCCAAGAGACCCAGTACTTC,CASSFSAGTSGTFQETQYF
TRBJ2-7,-,-,TRBV27,TGTGCCAGCAGTTTAGGGCGCCACGAGCAGTACTTC,CASSLGRHEQYF
TRBJ2-1,many,TRBD1,TRBV13,TGTGCCAGCAGCTTGCGGGGACAGGGGTACAATGAGCAGTTCTTC,CASSLRGQGYNEQFF
TRBJ2-3,-,TRBD2,TRBV9,TGTGCCAGCAGCCCCCGGACTAGCGGGAGGGCAACAGATACGCAGTATTTT,CASSPRTSGRATDTQYF
TRBJ2-3,many,-,TRBV3-1,TGTGCCAGCAGCCCCGCAACCTTTTCTGATACGCAGTATTTT,CASSPATFSDTQYF
TRBJ2-3,few,TRBD2,TRBV6-1,TGTGCCAGCAGGCCGGGACTAGCCTTCCCAGATACGCAGTATTTT,CASRPGLAFPDTQYF
TRBJ2-5,-,TRBD2,TRBV9,TGTGCCAGCAGCCCCCGCAGACTAGCGGGAGAGACCCAGTACTTC,CASSPRRLAGETQYF
TRBJ1-2,many,-,TRBV7-2,TGTGCCAGCAGCTTAGCAGGGGACTATGGCTACACCTTC,CASSLAGDYGYTF
TRBJ1-5,-,TRBD1,TRBV19,TGTGCCAGTAGTATGGGACAGGGTAGGGGCGATCAGCCCCAGCATTTT,CASSMGQGRGDQPQHF
TRBJ2-2,many,-,TRBV12-3/TRBV12-4,TGTGCCAGCAGTTCCTTGGGCGGGACCGGGGAGCTGTTTTTT,CASSSLGGTGELFF
TRBJ1-2,many,TRBD1,TRBV12-3/TRBV12-4,TGTGCCAGCAGTCCACAGACAGGGGTGGAGGGCTACACCTTC,CASSPQTGVEGYTF
TRBJ1-1,many,-,TRBV4-1,TGCGCCAGCAGCCAGACCCTGACAGGGAACACTGAAGCTTTCTTT,CASSQTLTGNTEAFF
TRBJ2-5,many,-,TRBV10-3,TGTGCCATCAGTGAGTTGGACAGCCAAGAGACCCAGTACTTC,CAISELDSQETQYF
TRBJ2-1,many,-,TRBV7-8,TGTGCCAGCAGCTTTGTACAGGCCGCCGGTGAGCAGTTCTTC,CASSFVQAAGEQFF
TRBJ2-1,many,TRBD2,TRBV12-3/TRBV12-4,TGTGCCAGCAGTTTCGATGGACTAGCGTCCTACAATGAGCAGTTCTTC,CASSFDGLASYNEQFF
TRBJ2-3,many,-,TRBV5-1,TGCGCCAGCAGCCGGATAATAGGGCTAGCAGGGTCCACAGATACGCAGTATTTT,CASSRIIGLAGSTDTQYF
TRBJ2-3,many,-,TRBV11-2,TGTGCCAGCAGCTTAGGGACAGCTAGCACAGATACGCAGTATTTT,CASSLGTASTDTQYF
TRBJ1-2,few,TRBD1,TRBV6-1,TGTGCCAGCAGGGGGGACAGGCATGGCTACACCTTC,CASRGDRHGYTF
TRBJ2-3,-,TRBD2,TRBV27,TGTGCCAGCACCACAGCGGGAGGGATTCGCACAGATACGCAGTATTTT,CASTTAGGIRTDTQYF
TRBJ2-1,many,-,TRBV6-1,TGTGCCAGCAGTGATCATGACTACCCGAGCATAGAGCAGTTCTTC,CASSDHDYPSIEQFF
TRBJ2-2,-,-,TRBV12-3/TRBV12-4,TGTGCCAGCAGTTTAACCCACCCCGGGGAGCTGTTTTTT,CASSLTHPGELFF
TRBJ2-5,few,-,TRBV5-1,TGCGCCAGCAGCGCCGTACTAGGAGGGGAGACCCAGTACTTC,CASSAVLGGETQYF
TRBJ2-1,few,-,TRBV5-6,TGTGCCAGCAGCCAGGGTAGCGTTGGGGATGAGCAGTTCTTC,CASSQGSVGDEQFF
TRBJ1-1,many,-,TRBV6-2/TRBV6-3,TGTGCCAGCAGTCAGACACCCACTGAAGCTTTCTTT,CASSQTPTEAFF
TRBJ1-1,many,TRBD1,TRBV19,TGTGCCAGTAGTCCCACAGGGGGGTGGACCACTGAAGCTTTCTTT,CASSPTGGWTTEAFF
TRBJ2-3,many,TRBD2,TRBV11-2,TGTGCCAGCAGCCGAGCGGGAGCGGTGACAGATACGCAGTATTTT,CASSRAGAVTDTQYF
TRBJ2-3,-,-,TRBV5-8,TGTGCCAGCAGCCTGGTGCAGTCCTCGACGGGAAATACGCAGTATTTT,CASSLVQSSTGNTQYF
TRBJ1-1,many,-,TRBV20-1,TGCAGTGCTAGCTCTGGGAACACTGAAGCTTTCTTT,CSASSGNTEAFF
TRBJ2-7,few,TRBD2,TRBV11-3,TGTGCCAGCAGCTACCGGACTAGCGGGAGCTCCTACGAGCAGTACTTC,CASSYRTSGSSYEQYF
TRBJ1-5,few,-,TRBV10-3,TGTGCCATCAGTTCGGTGGAAAGCAATCAGCCCCAGCATTTT,CAISSVESNQPQHF
TRBJ2-5,many,-,TRBV7-6,TGTGCCAGCAGCTTAAGAGGGCATATCCTTCAAGAGACCCAGTACTTC,CASSLRGHILQETQYF
TRBJ1-1,many,-,TRBV12-5,TGTGCTAGTGGTTTGACGCGGACGGATGAAGCTTTCTTT,CASGLTRTDEAFF